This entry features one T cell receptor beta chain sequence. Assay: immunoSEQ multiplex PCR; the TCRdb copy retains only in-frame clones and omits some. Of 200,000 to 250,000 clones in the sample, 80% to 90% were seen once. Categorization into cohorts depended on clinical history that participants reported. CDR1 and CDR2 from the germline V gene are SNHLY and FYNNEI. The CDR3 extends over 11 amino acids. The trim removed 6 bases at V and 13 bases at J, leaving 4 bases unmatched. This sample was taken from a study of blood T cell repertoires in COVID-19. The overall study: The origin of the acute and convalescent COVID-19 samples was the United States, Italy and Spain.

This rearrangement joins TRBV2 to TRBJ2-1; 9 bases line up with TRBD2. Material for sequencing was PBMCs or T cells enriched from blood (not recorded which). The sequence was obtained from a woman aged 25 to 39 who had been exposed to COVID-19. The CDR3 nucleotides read TGTGCCAGCAGCCCTAGCGGGATTCAGTTCTTC. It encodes CASSPSGIQFF.